These 22 T cell receptor beta chains came from one sample sequenced in a study of T cells in Graves' hyperthyroidism and ophthalmopathy. Amplification yielded TCR beta CDR3 regions, with RNA transcripts as the source. Initially, a first-round RT-PCR of the TCR CDR3 employed the HTBI primer set. TCRdb reanalysed the multiplex PCR reads using MiXCR and keeps one entry per CDR3 protein. The repertoire has about 560,000 distinct CDR3 sequences, around 17% of them found once; the top ten carry under 20%. Sequenced: blood. These receptors were taken from a woman aged 18 to 35 with Graves' hyperthyroidism.

This clonotype was found many times. V is TRBV2 and J is TRBJ1-5, with D unclear. The germline gives CDR1 SNHLY, CDR2 FYNNEI. The CDR3 runs to 12 residues. The V gene lost 0 bases and the J gene lost 6 bases, with 3 bases spanning the gap. The CDR3 reads CASSEAGQPQHF. CDR3 bases: TGTGCCAGCAGTGAAGCGGGTCAGCCCCAGCATTTT.

The chain recombines TRBV10-1 with TRBJ2-1; TRBD2 aligns across 10 bases. Germline V gene lookup returns CDR1 WNHNN and CDR2 SYGVQD (reference sequence). Losses at the gene ends were 10 bases for V and 8 bases for J; bases not matched to a gene: 8. The CDR3 has 13 amino acids. The CDR3 loop is CATSSGRGDEQFF. As DNA, the CDR3 is TGCGCCACCTCTAGCGGGAGAGGGGATGAGCAGTTCTTC.

This clonotype was observed a few times. This chain connects TRBV20-1 to TRBJ1-1, with D possibly TRBD1 on 6 matching bases. Trimming pared 0 bases from V and 0 bases from J, leaving 8 bases between. This CDR3 has 14 amino acids. Per the germline V gene, CDR1 is DFQATT and CDR2 is SNEGSKA (reference sequence). CDR3 protein: CSAREGHMNTEAFF. The CDR3 coding sequence is TGCAGTGCTAGAGAGGGACATATGAACACTGAAGCTTTCTTT.

The sample holds a few counts of this clonotype. The V and J genes are TRBV20-1 and TRBJ1-6; 9 positions match TRBD1. This CDR3 spans 16 amino acids. Germline trimming cut 2 bases from V and 10 bases from J; bases unmatched to any gene: 12. Germline CDR1 reads DFQATT; CDR2 reads SNEGSKA (reference sequence). The CDR3 nucleotides are TGCAGTGCTAGAACCCGAAACCGGGACAGGGCCTCACCCCTCCACTTT. Its translation is CSARTRNRDRASPLHF.

The chain couples TRBV6-1 to TRBJ2-7; D not certain. Germline V gene lookup returns CDR1 MNHNS and CDR2 SASEGT. This CDR3 region has 12 residues. V was shortened by 5 bases and J by 6 bases, with 11 bases between the two germline ends. The CDR3 nucleotides are TGTGCCAGCAGTCTTGGGCAGCCCGAGCAGTACTTC. Its translation: CASSLGQPEQYF.

Many counts were recorded for this clonotype. This chain joins TRBV7-8 and TRBJ2-1, with 12 nucleotides matching TRBD2. This CDR3 is 19 amino acids long. Germline loops: CDR1 SGHVS, CDR2 FQNEAQ. Trimming removed 7 bases from V and 0 bases from J; junction bases left unmatched: 13. The CDR3 region has the DNA TGTGCCAGCACCAACCAGCTAGCGGGAGGGCTTTACTCCTACAATGAGCAGTTCTTC. Protein product: CASTNQLAGGLYSYNEQFF.

The V gene is TRBV7-9, the J gene TRBJ2-5, with 9 bases that match TRBD1. There are 14 residues in the CDR3. V lost 6 bases and J lost 4; bases outside the gene matches: 6. The germline gives CDR1 SEHNR, CDR2 FQNEAQ (reference sequence). CDR3: CASSSLTGGETQYF. Here the CDR3 DNA reads TGTGCCAGCAGTTCCCTGACAGGGGGAGAGACCCAGTACTTC.

This clonotype was observed at least ten times. The chain recombines TRBV28 with TRBJ1-1; 8 bases are a match to TRBD1. Trimming took 6 bases from V and 6 from J; bases not matched to a gene: 6. CDR1 and CDR2 from the germline V gene are MDHEN and SYDVKM. The CDR3 spans 13 residues. This chain's CDR3 is CASSRDRLAEAFF. Written as DNA, the CDR3 is TGTGCCAGCAGCCGGGACAGGCTAGCTGAAGCTTTCTTT. Full variable domain (remainder filled in from reference TRBV28 and TRBJ1-1): DVKVTQSSRYLVKRTGEKVFLECVQDMDHENMFWYRQDPGLGLRLIYFSYDVKMKEKGDIPEGYSVSREKKERFSLILESASTNQTSMYLCASSRDRLAEAFFGQGTRLTVV.

This clonotype was detected a few times. The chain couples TRBV12-3 or TRBV12-4 to TRBJ2-4, with D perhaps matching TRBD2 (5 bases). V lost 8 bases and J 9 bases, leaving 8 bases between the germline ends. CDR3 length equals 10 residues. The CDR3 sequence: CASGGGIQYF. The CDR3, as DNA: TGTGCCAGCGGAGGTGGCATTCAGTACTTC.

The genes are TRBV6-5 and TRBJ2-7; D is unclear. Germline V gives CDR1 MNHEY, CDR2 SVGAGI. CDR3 size: 14 residues. V was pared by 0 bases and J by 5 bases, with 11 bases between. CDR3: CASSYSHEVDEQYF. The CDR3 region has the DNA TGTGCCAGCAGTTACTCCCATGAGGTGGACGAGCAGTACTTC.

This chain links TRBV20-1 with TRBJ1-1; 9 bases are shared with TRBD1. The CDR3 is 13 amino acids. After removal of 5 bases from V and 0 bases from J, the junction contained 1 base not matched to a gene. CDR1 DFQATT and CDR2 SNEGSKA come from the germline V gene (reference sequence). The CDR3 loop is CSADRGMNTEAFF. The CDR3 region has the DNA TGCAGTGCTGACAGGGGGATGAACACTGAAGCTTTCTTT.

The rearrangement links TRBV7-8 to TRBJ2-1; unclear D gene. The CDR3 runs to 18 residues. Trimming pared 1 base from V and 1 base from J, leaving 17 bases between. Germline V gene sequence: CDR1 SGHVS, CDR2 FQNEAQ. The CDR3 sequence: CASSLVARRVLSYNEQFF. For the CDR3, the DNA is TGTGCCAGCAGCTTAGTGGCCCGGCGCGTACTATCCTACAATGAGCAGTTCTTC.

The CDR3 DNA is TGTGCCAGCAGCGAGGGCCCCCGGACAGGGAGGACGGTCAAAAACATTCAGTACTTC. The encoded protein is CASSEGPRTGRTVKNIQYF. The chain links TRBV9 to TRBJ2-4; TRBD1 agrees at 8 bases. V was pared by 3 bases and J by 3 bases, with 17 bases of the junction left unmatched. Germline CDR1 is SGDLS and CDR2 is YYNGEE. The CDR3 extends over 19 amino acids.

V usage is TRBV5-4 and J usage is TRBJ2-3; D call uncertain. Trimming pared 4 bases from V and 4 bases from J, leaving 13 bases between. This CDR3 comprises 14 residues. Germline CDR1 and CDR2: SGHNT and YYREEE (reference sequence). The CDR3 reads CASSHLSGADTQYF. The CDR3, as DNA: TGTGCCAGCAGCCATCTCTCAGGAGCAGATACGCAGTATTTT.

This clonotype was counted many times. The chain links TRBV27 to TRBJ1-5, with 7 bases fitting TRBD1. Trimming cost V 3 bases and J 4 bases; bases outside gene matches: 9. This CDR3 region has 16 residues. Looked up from germline, CDR1 is MNHEY and CDR2 is SMNVEV (reference sequence). The CDR3 sequence is CASSFQGEQGNQPQHF. The CDR3 nucleotides are TGTGCCAGCAGTTTTCAGGGAGAACAGGGGAATCAGCCCCAGCATTTT.

This clonotype was detected a few times. The CDR3 loop reads CSARKQGENIQYF. The DNA for the CDR3 is TGCAGTGCTAGAAAACAGGGGGAGAACATTCAGTACTTC. The rearrangement links TRBV20-1 to TRBJ2-4; 8 bases fit TRBD1. Germline CDR1 reads DFQATT; CDR2 reads SNEGSKA (reference sequence). CDR3 length equals 13 residues. V lost 2 bases to trimming and J lost 7 bases; unmatched junction nucleotides: 4.

The J gene is TRBJ2-2, the V gene TRBV5-1; D is unresolved. Germline loops: CDR1 SGHRS, CDR2 YFSETQ. Trimming pared 4 bases from V and 3 bases from J, leaving 10 bases between. This CDR3 is built from 14 residues. The CDR3, as DNA: TGCGCCAGCAGCCCGGACGGCTACACCGGGGAGCTGTTTTTT. Translation gives CASSPDGYTGELFF.

The chain is built from TRBV7-3 and TRBJ1-1; maybe TRBD1 (6 bases). The CDR3 covers 14 residues. Germline V gene sequence: CDR1 SGHTA, CDR2 FQGTGA. With 7 bases removed from V and 0 bases from J, the gap between germline ends came to 12 bases. The CDR3 loop is CASNAGALNTEAFF. For the CDR3, the DNA is TGTGCCAGCAACGCGGGGGCTTTGAACACTGAAGCTTTCTTT.

This clonotype was found many times. The rearrangement uses TRBV5-1 and TRBJ2-7, with 11 bases fitting TRBD2. V shed 8 bases and J 0 bases; nucleotides not matched to a gene: 4. CDR1 and CDR2 (germline): SGHRS, YFSETQ. This CDR3 region has 14 residues. The CDR3 protein is CASRLAGTSYEQYF. CDR3 coding DNA: TGCGCCAGTAGACTAGCGGGGACCTCCTACGAGCAGTACTTC.

This clonotype was observed many times. V is TRBV2 and J is TRBJ1-2; D not certain. Germline V gene lookup returns CDR1 SNHLY and CDR2 FYNNEI. V was pared by 7 bases and J by 4 bases, with 7 bases between. This CDR3 comprises 11 residues. The CDR3 protein is CASTIGYGYTF. CDR3 bases: TGTGCCAGCACGATAGGCTATGGCTACACCTTC.

This clonotype was found a few times. The chain couples TRBV14 to TRBJ2-1, with D uncertain. The CDR3 runs 16 residues. Germline CDR1 and CDR2: SGHDN and FVKESK. V was trimmed by 0 bases and J by 3 bases, leaving 12 bases between them. CDR3 amino acids: CASSQDIIGDYNEQFF. The CDR3 DNA reads TGTGCCAGCAGCCAAGATATCATTGGGGACTACAATGAGCAGTTCTTC.

About this clonotype: Being one base from a much bigger clone, this may be a read error. The chain joins TRBV12-3 or TRBV12-4 to TRBJ2-1; 9 nucleotides match TRBD2. With V trimmed by 3 bases and J by 9 bases, 6 bases remained unmatched. The CDR3 sequence is 14 residues long. CDR3 bases: TGTGCCAGCAGTTTTAGGCGGGGGGGCAGTGAGCAGTTCTTC. Residues: CASSFRRGGSEQFF.